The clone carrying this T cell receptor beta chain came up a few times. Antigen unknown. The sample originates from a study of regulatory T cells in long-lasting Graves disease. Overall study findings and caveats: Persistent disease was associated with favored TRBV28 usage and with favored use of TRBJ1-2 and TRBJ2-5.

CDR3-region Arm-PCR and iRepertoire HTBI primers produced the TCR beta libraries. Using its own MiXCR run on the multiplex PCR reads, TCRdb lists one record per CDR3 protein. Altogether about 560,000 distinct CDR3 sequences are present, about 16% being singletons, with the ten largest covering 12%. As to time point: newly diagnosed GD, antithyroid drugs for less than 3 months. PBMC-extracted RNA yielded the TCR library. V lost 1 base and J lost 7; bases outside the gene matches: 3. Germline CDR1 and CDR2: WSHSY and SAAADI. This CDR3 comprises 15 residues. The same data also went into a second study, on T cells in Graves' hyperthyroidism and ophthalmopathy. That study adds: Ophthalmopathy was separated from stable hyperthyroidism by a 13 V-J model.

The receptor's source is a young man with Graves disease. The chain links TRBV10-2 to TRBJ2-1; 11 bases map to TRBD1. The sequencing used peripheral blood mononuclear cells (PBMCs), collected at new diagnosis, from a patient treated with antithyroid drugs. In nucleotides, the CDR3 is TGCGCCAGCAGTGAGTGGACAGGGGGCTGGAATGAGCAGTTCTTC. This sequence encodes CASSEWTGGWNEQFF.